This record looks at one TCR beta chain sequence and its context. Its recognized antigen is unknown. Base qualities were left out, and no much larger clone turns up one base away. The germline V gene encodes CDR1 SGHRS and CDR2 YFSETQ. Its CDR3 holds 15 amino acids, cysteine through phenylalanine. Only the CDR3 portion is preserved as DNA: 45 bases, with reading frame beginning at the first base. V has 6 bases trimmed and J has 2 bases trimmed; junction bases matching no gene number 4. The library was produced with the immunoSEQ multiplex PCR assay. For the multiplex PCR, a mixture combining 60 forward primers for TCR Vbeta segments and 13 reverse primers for TCR Jbeta segments was used. The CDR3 region of rearranged TCR beta genes was amplified from genomic DNA by a multiplex PCR assay. The Illumina HiSeq System was used to sequence the amplified TCR beta libraries as 87-base-pair reads. The study's processing was this. A later analysis tallied around 82 million unique TCR beta chains across the 666 repertoires, and some 10 million of those chains were shared by two or more donors. To remove PCR and sequencing errors, raw reads were error-corrected and collapsed into unique sequences using a nearest-neighbor algorithm that merged closely related sequences. V, D and J gene segments were assigned by aligning CDR3 sequences to IMGT reference sequences. Each retained sequence needed at least a six-nucleotide match to both a V gene segment and a J gene segment. A rearrangement was called productive if the CDR3 had no stop codons and remained in frame with V and J, and every other rearrangement was called non-productive. CDR3 was defined by IMGT convention, running from the second conserved V-encoded cysteine to the conserved J-encoded phenylalanine. Sequences without an unambiguous match to a single V gene segment were excluded from the earlier analysis of approximately 560 of the donors. An earlier analysis of some 500 of the donors classified V segments as functional when productive rearrangements were above 56.7% and as segregating when the standard deviation between donors was above 5%. A statistical classification framework was built for diagnosing cytomegalovirus status from the catalog of TCR beta chain sequences. In a later analysis, TCR nucleotide sequences were compared against IMGT/GENE-DB human TR gene sequences so that V and J genes could be assigned. A later analysis assigned CDR3 sequences and most-parsimonious VDJ recombination scenarios with the TCRdist pipeline. In a later analysis, each TCR beta chain was defined by its CDR3 amino acid sequence together with its V-gene family, and reads without a unique V-gene family were excluded. As a way to deal with suspected cross-contamination and a sequencing artifact, a later analysis dropped 450 to 600 nucleotide sequences that were highly shared and had low generation probability. For each public chain, a later analysis derived a clonal expansion index from normalized ranks of inferred template counts within each repertoire. Generation probabilities in a later analysis came from a VDJ recombination model fitted to out-of-frame rearrangements, and those results were checked against IGoR. A later analysis scored TCR-TCR, TCR-HLA and TCR-CMV co-occurrence with hypergeometric tests, applying a repertoire-size bias correction to TCR pairs. A later analysis estimated false discovery rates by permuting HLA or CMV assignments 20 times. A later analysis grouped co-occurring TCRs with DBSCAN, adding TCRdist sequence similarity when clustering within HLA-allele-positive subsets. For co-occurrence clustering, repertoires with fewer than 30,000 or more than 120,000 public chains were excluded, along with roughly 5 repertoires with anomalous nucleotide sharing. TCRdb limited this immuneACCESS table to in-frame rearrangements with V and J called. A share of clones is missing; checked studies link under half to unresolved V genes, and the rest is unexplained. The D gene and trimming were derived from the DNA, and the V and J assignments and clone size from that table. The sample table records about 100,000 clones; 78% of these occur just once. Around 0.74% of the sample comes from the top ten.

The record originates from a study of cytomegalovirus exposure and HLA in healthy donors (dated by TCRdb to the late 2010s). A note on the overall study: According to an earlier analysis of 587 of the donors, some 170 million T cells yielded over 90 million unique TCR beta sequences and approximately 300 Gb of sequence data. The study combined high-throughput TCR immunosequencing, statistical association of individual TCRs with disease status, and machine learning to predict cytomegalovirus infection status. Donor age, sex, ethnicity and CMV serostatus were compiled alongside the repertoire data. All discovery cohort repertoires had been generated using a single sequencing platform. Using immunosequencing, the study profiled T cell repertoires from about 610 subjects and related those repertoires to cytomegalovirus serostatus. Among the roughly 400 genotyped donors, approximately 77% belonged to the genetic ancestry cluster associated with self-reported Caucasian donors. An earlier analysis of some 600 of the donors applied high-throughput TCR beta sequencing to assess whether each TCR beta V gene segment acted as functional or pseudogenic. Four to six DR-DQ haplotypes were handled as single units for association and clustering, since linkage in the cohort was strong. A later analysis re-analyzed previously published TCR beta repertoires from about 600 donors and added high-resolution HLA genotyping to study TCR occurrence patterns. The study aimed to test whether cataloging public T cell receptors could reveal signatures of past pathogen exposure. In a later genetic analysis, genome-wide SNP genotypes for about 65% of the 666 donors were used, and that subset was treated as a discovery cohort. Across 398 genotyped donors of the cohort, an average of roughly 250,000 unique TCR beta nucleotide sequences per donor were sequenced, and roughly 17% of those sequences were non-productive. The number of typed donors differed by locus: about 629-630 for A, B, C, DRB1 and DQB1; 500 to 550 for DQA1; 606 for DPA1; and roughly 450 for DPB1. In addition to the first cohort of 650 to 750 subjects, a separate validation cohort of 100 to 150 different subjects was used. In the later analysis, no new phenotypic data were used to find candidate immune exposures; instead, reliance was placed on TCR beta sequences and their occurrence across donors. Both class I and class II loci were covered by HLA typing, at four-digit resolution. An early release that covered fewer than 800 HLA-typed donors contained around 300 gigabases of sequencing data and about 93 million unique TCR sequences.

The cohort was made up of around 720 healthy bone marrow donors. Cohort members were all nominally healthy when sampled, although unrecorded immune exposures were likely present. The donor was CMV seronegative and belonged to the group of under 400 seronegative cohort members. A peripheral blood sample was collected from each donor, and TCR beta sequencing was performed on peripheral blood mononuclear cells. The Qiagen DNeasy Blood Extraction Kit was used to extract genomic DNA from the blood cell samples. Broad study findings and their caveats: According to a later analysis, TCR association rates differed among HLA loci, with DRB1 alleles showing the most associated TCRs and HLA-C alleles showing the fewest. In a later analysis, several top co-occurrence clusters were reported to appear linked to parvovirus B19, influenza, CMV and Epstein-Barr virus. V-gene and J-gene trimming of TCR beta chains was associated with a missense DCLRE1C variant in a later genetic analysis, and the association was replicated in an independent cohort. The authors suggested that the approach could potentially be extended to other disease states and immunological phenotypes. Linkage disequilibrium might explain the correlated functional status among segregating V segments, but an unknown experimental factor could not be ruled out. Because some donors lacked HLA typing at each locus, the association tests relied only on the typed subset. The cohort was sequenced for TCR beta chains only, and without alpha or paired-chain data the features that could be detected were limited. About 17 rarely observed V segments, including chromosome 9 orphons, were excluded from the earlier analysis of just under 600 of the donors because counts were too low. Three of the identified cytomegalovirus-associated TCR beta chains were confirmed in vitro to be specific for cytomegalovirus antigens. While some public TCRs were present in many individuals, most TCR sequences turned up only very rarely across donors. Assigning TCR associations to individual alleles was difficult when HLA alleles, especially DR and DQ, strongly co-occurred. In an earlier analysis of some 550 of the donors, most TCR beta V segments were observed in productive rearrangements about 87% or about 30% of the time, broadly matching IMGT annotations. Some IMGT-functional V segments, including TRBV6-2 and TRBV6-3, could not be distinguished by the 87-base-pair reads and were therefore excluded. A later analysis associated 16,951 TCR beta sequences with specific HLA alleles at a false discovery rate of 0.05. In a later analysis, HLA-associated TCR beta chains showed more clonal expansion and lower generation probabilities than non-associated chains that were equally common. For the cohort, immune exposure information was limited to CMV serostatus. In a later genetic analysis, fewer N-insertions in productive TCRs were reported among donors in an Asian-associated ancestry cluster than the roughly 670-donor mean. The classifier was reported to diagnose cytomegalovirus status with high specificity and sensitivity in both the original and validation cohorts. A cluster of highly shared sequence variants was judged likely to represent a technical artifact of the sequencing pipeline. Roughly uniform sequencing depth across donors was assumed in presence/absence analyses, although this assumption may not hold. A further reported finding was that TCR beta sequences accurately predicted the HLA-A and HLA-B alleles for most subjects in the first cohort. A total of 150 or so TCR beta chains were listed by the study as associated with cytomegalovirus. A later analysis found that most CMV-associated TCR beta chains appeared HLA-restricted, with HLA associations seemingly driven largely by CMV exposure.

This clonotype originated in a woman aged 55-69 years in good health and CMV-seronegative. Here the chain combines TRBV5-1 and TRBJ2-1; 11 middle bases align to TRBD2. The sequenced sample was PBMCs. CDR3 sequence: CASTIAGGAYNEQFF. The DNA sequence reads TGCGCCAGCACCATAGCGGGGGGGGCCTACAATGAGCAGTTCTTC.